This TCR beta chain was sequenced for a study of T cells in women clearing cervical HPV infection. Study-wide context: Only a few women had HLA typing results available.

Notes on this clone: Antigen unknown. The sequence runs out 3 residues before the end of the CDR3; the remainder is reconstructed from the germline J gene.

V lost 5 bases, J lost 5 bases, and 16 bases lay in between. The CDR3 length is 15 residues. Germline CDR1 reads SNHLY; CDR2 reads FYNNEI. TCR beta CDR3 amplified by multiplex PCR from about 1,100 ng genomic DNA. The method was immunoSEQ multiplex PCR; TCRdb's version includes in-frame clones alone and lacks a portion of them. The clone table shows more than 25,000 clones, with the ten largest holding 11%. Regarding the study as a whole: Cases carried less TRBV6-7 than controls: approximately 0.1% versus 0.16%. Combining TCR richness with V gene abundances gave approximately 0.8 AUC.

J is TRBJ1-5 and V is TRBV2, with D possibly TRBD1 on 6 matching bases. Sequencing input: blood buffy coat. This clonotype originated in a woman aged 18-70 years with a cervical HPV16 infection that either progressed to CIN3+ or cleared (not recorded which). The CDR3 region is CASSIQGFRDQPQHF. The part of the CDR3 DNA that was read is TGTGCCAGCAGTATCCAGGGGTTTAGGGATCAGCCC.